Following are 19 T cell receptor beta chains from one sample sequenced in a study of blood T cell repertoires in COVID-19. Clones were sequenced by immunoSEQ multiplex PCR, and TCRdb holds only the in-frame ones, with some missing. The sample contains hundreds of thousands of clones, 85% of which appear only once. Sequences were obtained from peripheral blood. These receptors all come from a human donor in a cohort sampled during active COVID-19.

Written as DNA, the CDR3 is TGTGCCAGTAAGGGGTTAAACGAGCAGTACTTC. This translates into CASKGLNEQYF. The chain uses TRBV19 and TRBJ2-7, with D possibly being TRBD1 (5 bases). The CDR3 contains 11 residues. Deletions cut 7 bases from V and 5 bases from J, with 9 bases between. Looked up from germline, CDR1 is LNHDA and CDR2 is SQIVND (reference sequence).

CDR3 region: CASSPSGTGGALGEKLFF. DNA of the CDR3: TGCGCCAGCAGCCCCTCCGGGACAGGGGGCGCATTAGGTGAAAAACTGTTTTTT. J is TRBJ1-4 and V is TRBV5-1, with TRBD1 identical over 12 bases. Trimming took 4 bases from V and 7 from J; bases not matched to a gene: 14. The CDR3 has 18 amino acids. The V gene's germline CDR1 is SGHRS and CDR2 YFSETQ.

V is TRBV27 and J is TRBJ2-7; TRBD1 might be the D (6 bases). Germline V gene data show CDR1 as MNHEY and CDR2 as SMNVEV (reference sequence). Trimming cost V 5 bases and J 2 bases, with 16 bases left between them. The CDR3 has 15 residues. The CDR3 is CASSTRLGQPYEQYF. CDR3 nucleotides: TGTGCCAGCAGTACCCGACTCGGACAGCCCTACGAGCAGTACTTC.

The V gene is TRBV4-2, the J gene TRBJ1-1; D remains ambiguous. This CDR3 is built from 12 residues. V was trimmed by 3 bases and J by 10 bases, leaving 12 bases between them. Germline loops: CDR1 LGHNA, CDR2 YNFKEQ. The CDR3 reads CASSHRDGVAFF. The CDR3 bases are TGTGCCAGCAGCCACAGAGACGGGGTAGCTTTCTTT.

The genes are TRBV7-3 and TRBJ2-3; 11 nucleotides line up with TRBD2. With 4 bases clipped from V and 0 bases from J, the junction kept 9 bases outside the gene matches. CDR3 length: 18 amino acids. Looked up from germline, CDR1 is SGHTA and CDR2 is FQGTGA. CDR3 loop: CASSSQGTSGTSTDTQYF. The CDR3 DNA follows: TGTGCCAGCAGCTCACAAGGGACTAGCGGCACTAGCACAGATACGCAGTATTTT.

This clone was seen a single time. The rearrangement uses TRBV19 and TRBJ2-5; 8 nucleotides match TRBD1. The CDR3 is made up of 14 amino acids. The ends lost 3 bases at V and 6 bases at J; junction bases unmatched: 6. Germline V gene data show CDR1 as LNHDA and CDR2 as SQIVND (reference sequence). CDR3 DNA sequence: TGTGCCAGTAGTATTGCGCAGGGGGCAAAGACCCAGTACTTC. It encodes CASSIAQGAKTQYF. Filled out from reference TRBV19 and TRBJ2-5, the complete variable domain reads DGGITQSPKYLFRKEGQNVTLSCEQNLNHDAMYWYRQDPGQGLRLIYYSQIVNDFQKGDIAEGYSVSREKKESFPLTVTSAQKNPTAFYLCASSIAQGAKTQYFGPGTRLLVL.

This chain connects TRBV27 to TRBJ2-3; D not certain. Germline-derived CDR1 and CDR2 are MNHEY and SMNVEV (reference sequence). The length of the CDR3 is 14 residues. The V and J ends lost 2 bases and 2 bases respectively, with 8 bases between them. The CDR3 nucleotides are TGTGCCAGCAGTTTAAGGAGATTCACAGATACGCAGTATTTT. This gives the protein CASSLRRFTDTQYF.

The V call is TRBV7-9, the J call TRBJ1-2, with D unclear. CDR1 is SEHNR and CDR2 is FQNEAQ in the germline V gene (reference sequence). V was clipped by 2 bases and J by 0 bases, with 7 bases between them. The CDR3 sequence is 14 residues long. The CDR3 here is CASSLIGANYGYTF. DNA of the CDR3: TGTGCCAGCAGCTTAATCGGAGCTAACTATGGCTACACCTTC.

The J gene is TRBJ2-7, the V gene TRBV10-3; 8 bases agree with TRBD1. The CDR3 is 15 amino acids. Germline V gives CDR1 ENHRY, CDR2 SYGVKD. V lost 2 bases to trimming and J lost 5 bases; unmatched junction nucleotides: 8. The CDR3 coding sequence is TGTGCCATCAGTGAGCAAACCAGGGGGCTGGACGAGCAGTACTTC. It specifies CAISEQTRGLDEQYF.

The chain recombines TRBV4-2 with TRBJ2-2; D ambiguous. V dropped 2 bases and J dropped 8 bases, with 6 bases sitting between them. The V gene's germline CDR1 is LGHNA and CDR2 YNFKEQ. The CDR3 totals 12 residues. Here the CDR3 DNA reads TGTGCCAGCAGCCAACCTGCGGGGGAGCTGTTTTTT. Its translation: CASSQPAGELFF.

The chain combines TRBV29-1 with TRBJ1-6; a weak D match, TRBD1 (5 bases). Germline V gene sequence: CDR1 SQVTM, CDR2 ANQGSEA. V was shortened by 5 bases and J by 6 bases, with 14 bases between the two germline ends. The CDR3 extends over 14 amino acids. CDR3 loop: CSVSGGDVNSPLHF. CDR3 bases: TGCAGCGTTAGTGGAGGGGACGTTAATTCACCCCTCCACTTT.

The V and J genes are TRBV27 and TRBJ2-2, with TRBD1 matching over 8 bases. Germline loops: CDR1 MNHEY, CDR2 SMNVEV (reference sequence). The trim removed 5 bases at V and 5 bases at J, leaving 10 bases unmatched. The CDR3 has 16 amino acids. The CDR3 reads CASSPPTGGYTGELFF. CDR3 bases: TGTGCCAGCAGTCCCCCCACAGGGGGGTATACCGGGGAGCTGTTTTTT.

V usage is TRBV29-1 and J usage is TRBJ2-1, with TRBD1 identical over 10 bases. From germline, CDR1 is SQVTM and CDR2 ANQGSEA. There are 14 residues in the CDR3. The trim removed 7 bases at V and 3 bases at J, leaving 6 bases unmatched. CDR3 coding DNA: TGCAGCGCGCCGGGACAGGGGATCTACAATGAGCAGTTCTTC. This gives the protein CSAPGQGIYNEQFF.

The chain combines TRBV4-1 with TRBJ1-2; D might be TRBD1 (5 bases). The CDR3 extends over 19 amino acids. CDR1 is MGHRA, CDR2 YSYEKL, per germline. The ends were cut back, 1 base at V and 2 bases at J, with 23 bases in the middle. CDR3 sequence (DNA): TGCGCCAGCAGCCAAGGTGCCCCTCGGGGGTCGGGCCACAACTATGGCTACACCTTC. Its translation is CASSQGAPRGSGHNYGYTF.

The chain employs TRBV2 and TRBJ1-5; 11 bases are shared with TRBD1. The CDR3 has 15 residues. The germline V gene has CDR1 SNHLY and CDR2 FYNNEI. V lost 8 bases, J lost 4 bases, and 7 bases stayed unmatched. DNA for the CDR3: TGTGCCAGCGGAGAAGGGACAGGGGGGAATCAGCCCCAGCATTTT. Protein: CASGEGTGGNQPQHF.

This clone was seen a few times. The CDR3: CASSLAEGAEAFF. The CDR3 DNA is TGTGCCAGCAGTTTAGCGGAGGGCGCTGAAGCTTTCTTT. The genes are TRBV12-3 or TRBV12-4 and TRBJ1-1; D unclear. The germline V and J ends were trimmed by 0 bases and 6 bases, with 8 bases remaining between them. This CDR3 spans 13 amino acids.

This clone appeared a single time. V usage is TRBV30 and J usage is TRBJ1-2; 8 bases align to TRBD1. The CDR3 length is 11 residues. Unmatched junction bases numbered 3, after V lost 7 bases and J lost 5 bases. Per the germline V gene, CDR1 is GTSNPN and CDR2 is SVGIG (reference sequence). The CDR3 DNA reads TGTGCCTCATGGACAGGGTATGGCTACACCTTC. This translates into CASWTGYGYTF.

V and J are TRBV14 and TRBJ2-3, with D uncertain. Germline CDR1 and CDR2: SGHDN and FVKESK. The CDR3 covers 16 residues. V lost 4 bases, J lost 6 bases, and 20 bases lay in between. This CDR3 reads CASSLSKTTEEDTQYF. The DNA for the CDR3 is TGTGCCAGCAGCCTAAGTAAAACGACCGAGGAGGATACGCAGTATTTT.

This clone was seen just once. The genes are TRBV11-2 and TRBJ2-4; D call uncertain. Deletions cut 3 bases from V and 8 bases from J, with 8 bases between. CDR3 length: 12 residues. CDR1 and CDR2 (germline): SGHAT, FQNNGV. This CDR3 is CASSFYEDIQYF. As DNA, the CDR3 is TGTGCCAGCAGCTTCTATGAGGACATTCAGTACTTC.